This record looks at one T cell receptor beta chain sequence and its context. The junction does not match germline at one end; this may be a read error. Investigators amplified TCR beta CDR3 regions from RNA transcripts. HTBI primers served in a first-round RT-PCR, which a second-round multiplex PCR followed. From the multiplex PCR reads, TCRdb called clonotypes with MiXCR, one entry per CDR3 protein. The sample holds hundreds of thousands of distinct CDR3 sequences, just over 40% seen once. The CDR3 runs 13 residues. Germline V gene sequence: CDR1 ENHRY, CDR2 SYGVKD. This sample is part of a study of Graves' ophthalmopathy and Graves' hyperthyroidism.

Sequencing was done on a sample of peripheral blood. This receptor was identified in an adult man with Graves' ophthalmopathy. V is TRBV10-3 and J is TRBJ2-7; D gene uncertain. CDR3 sequence (DNA): TGTGCCAGCAGTTCAATCGGCAAGGAAGGGCAGTACTTC. It codes for CASSSIGKEGQYF.